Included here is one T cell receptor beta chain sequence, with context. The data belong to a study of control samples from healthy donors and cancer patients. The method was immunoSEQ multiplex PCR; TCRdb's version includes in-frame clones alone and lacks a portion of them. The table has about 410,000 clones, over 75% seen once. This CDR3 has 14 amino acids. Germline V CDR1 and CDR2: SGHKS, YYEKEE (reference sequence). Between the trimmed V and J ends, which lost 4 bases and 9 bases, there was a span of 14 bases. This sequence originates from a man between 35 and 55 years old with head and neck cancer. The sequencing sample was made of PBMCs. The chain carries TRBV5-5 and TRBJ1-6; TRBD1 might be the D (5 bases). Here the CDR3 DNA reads TGTGCCAGCAGCCCCGATGGGGGTAGTTCACCCCTCCACTTT. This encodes CASSPDGGSSPLHF.